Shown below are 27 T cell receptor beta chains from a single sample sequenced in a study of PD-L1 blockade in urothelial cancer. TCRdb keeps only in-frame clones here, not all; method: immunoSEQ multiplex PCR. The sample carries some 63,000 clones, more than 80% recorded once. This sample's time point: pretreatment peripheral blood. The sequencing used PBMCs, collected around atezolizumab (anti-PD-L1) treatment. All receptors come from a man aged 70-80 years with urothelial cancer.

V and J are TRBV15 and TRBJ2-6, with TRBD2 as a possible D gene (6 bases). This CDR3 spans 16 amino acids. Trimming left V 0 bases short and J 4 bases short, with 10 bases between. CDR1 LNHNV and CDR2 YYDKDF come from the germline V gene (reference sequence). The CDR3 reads CATSRDGGLGANVLTF. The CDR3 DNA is TGTGCCACCAGCAGAGATGGGGGGTTGGGGGCCAACGTCCTGACTTTC.

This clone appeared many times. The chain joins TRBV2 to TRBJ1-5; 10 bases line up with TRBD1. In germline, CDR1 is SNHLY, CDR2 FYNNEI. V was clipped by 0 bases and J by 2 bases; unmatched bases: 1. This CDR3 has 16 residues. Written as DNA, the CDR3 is TGTGCCAGCAGTGAAGCGGGGACAGGGGGCAATCAGCCCCAGCATTTT. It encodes CASSEAGTGGNQPQHF.

The CDR3 region has the DNA TGTGCCAGCAGCACAGGACAGGGGTCGGCTGAAGCTTTCTTT. Translated: CASSTGQGSAEAFF. V and J are TRBV7-9 and TRBJ1-1; 9 bases are a match to TRBD1. The J segment lost 6 bases and the V segment lost 5 bases, leaving 7 bases of the junction unmatched. Germline CDR1 SEHNR, CDR2 FQNEAQ (reference sequence). CDR3 length: 14 amino acids.

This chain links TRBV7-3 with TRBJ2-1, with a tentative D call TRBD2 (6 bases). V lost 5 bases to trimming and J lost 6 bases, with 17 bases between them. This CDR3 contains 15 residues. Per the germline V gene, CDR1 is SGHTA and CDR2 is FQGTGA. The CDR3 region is CASSRGLDPLNEQFF. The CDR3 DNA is TGTGCCAGCAGCAGGGGACTCGACCCTCTCAATGAGCAGTTCTTC.

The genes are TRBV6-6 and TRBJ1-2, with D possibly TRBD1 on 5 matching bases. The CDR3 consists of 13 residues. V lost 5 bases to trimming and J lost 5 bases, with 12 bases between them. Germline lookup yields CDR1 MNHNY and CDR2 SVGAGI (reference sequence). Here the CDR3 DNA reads TGTGCCAGCAGTCAACCGACAGCTTATGGCTACACCTTC. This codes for CASSQPTAYGYTF.

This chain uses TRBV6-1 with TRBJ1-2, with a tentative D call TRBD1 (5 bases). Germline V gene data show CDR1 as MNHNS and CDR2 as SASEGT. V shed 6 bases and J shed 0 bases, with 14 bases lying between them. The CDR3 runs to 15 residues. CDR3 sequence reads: CASRHTQGANYGYTF. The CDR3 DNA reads TGTGCCAGCAGGCATACTCAGGGTGCTAACTATGGCTACACCTTC.

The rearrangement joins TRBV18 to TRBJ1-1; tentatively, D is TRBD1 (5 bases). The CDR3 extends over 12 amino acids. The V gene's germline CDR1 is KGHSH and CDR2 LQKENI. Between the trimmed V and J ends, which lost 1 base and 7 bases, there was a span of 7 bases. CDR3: CASSPQGNEAFF. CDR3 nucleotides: TGTGCCAGCTCACCACAGGGGAATGAAGCTTTCTTT.

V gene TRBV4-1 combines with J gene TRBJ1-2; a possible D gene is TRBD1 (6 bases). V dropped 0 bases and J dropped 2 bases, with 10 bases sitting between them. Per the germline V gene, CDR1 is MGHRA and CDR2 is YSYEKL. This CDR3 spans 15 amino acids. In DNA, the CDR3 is TGCGCCAGCAGCCAAGAACCAGGGGAGAACTATGGCTACACCTTC. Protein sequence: CASSQEPGENYGYTF.

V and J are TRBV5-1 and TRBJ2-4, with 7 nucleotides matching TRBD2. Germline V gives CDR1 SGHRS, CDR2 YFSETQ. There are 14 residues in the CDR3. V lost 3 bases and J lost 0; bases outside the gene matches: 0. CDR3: CASSSGGAKNIQYF. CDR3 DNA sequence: TGCGCCAGCAGCTCGGGGGGAGCCAAAAACATTCAGTACTTC.

The CDR3 is CASRSLDSNTGELFF. In DNA, the CDR3 is TGCGCCAGCCGAAGCCTGGACTCAAACACCGGGGAGCTGTTTTTT. The chain joins TRBV10-2 to TRBJ2-2; D is perhaps TRBD2 (5 bases). CDR1 is WSHSY, CDR2 SAAADI, per germline. Trimming cost V 8 bases and J 2 bases, with 15 bases left between them. CDR3 length: 15 residues.

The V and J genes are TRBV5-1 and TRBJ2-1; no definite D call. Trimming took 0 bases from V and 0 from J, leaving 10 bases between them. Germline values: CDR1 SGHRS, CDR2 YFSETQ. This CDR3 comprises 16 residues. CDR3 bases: TGCGCCAGCAGCTTGGGGCCAAGGAGCTCCTACAATGAGCAGTTCTTC. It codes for CASSLGPRSSYNEQFF. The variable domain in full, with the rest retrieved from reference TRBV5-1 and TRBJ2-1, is KAGVTQTPRYLIKTRGQQVTLSCSPISGHRSVSWYQQTPGQGLQFLFEYFSETQRNKGNFPGRFSGRQFSNSRSEMNVSTLELGDSALYLCASSLGPRSSYNEQFFGPGTRLTVL.

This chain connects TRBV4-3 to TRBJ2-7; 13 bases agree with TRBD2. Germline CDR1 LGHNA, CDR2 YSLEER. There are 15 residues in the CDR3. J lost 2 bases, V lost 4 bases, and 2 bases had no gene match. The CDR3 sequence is CASSLGLAGAYEQYF. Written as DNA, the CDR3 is TGCGCCAGCAGCCTCGGACTAGCGGGAGCCTACGAGCAGTACTTC.

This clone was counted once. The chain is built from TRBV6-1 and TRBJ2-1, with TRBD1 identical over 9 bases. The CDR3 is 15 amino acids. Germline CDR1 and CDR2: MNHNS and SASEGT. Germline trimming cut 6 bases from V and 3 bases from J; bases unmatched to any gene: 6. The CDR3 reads CASRGEGQGYNEQFF. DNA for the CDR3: TGTGCCAGCAGGGGAGAGGGACAGGGCTACAATGAGCAGTTCTTC.

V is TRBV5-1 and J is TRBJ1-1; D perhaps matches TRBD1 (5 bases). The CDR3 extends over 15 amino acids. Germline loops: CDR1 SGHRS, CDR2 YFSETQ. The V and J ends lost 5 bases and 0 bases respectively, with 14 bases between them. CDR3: CASRSRTSMNTEAFF. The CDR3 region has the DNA TGCGCCAGCAGATCTCGGACATCAATGAACACTGAAGCTTTCTTT.

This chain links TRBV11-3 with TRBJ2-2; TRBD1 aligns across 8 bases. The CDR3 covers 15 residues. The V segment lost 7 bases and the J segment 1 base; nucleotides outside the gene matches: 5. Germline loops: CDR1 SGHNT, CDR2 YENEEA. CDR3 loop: CASTAGTGNTGELFF. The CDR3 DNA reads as TGTGCCAGCACCGCAGGGACAGGGAACACCGGGGAGCTGTTTTTT.

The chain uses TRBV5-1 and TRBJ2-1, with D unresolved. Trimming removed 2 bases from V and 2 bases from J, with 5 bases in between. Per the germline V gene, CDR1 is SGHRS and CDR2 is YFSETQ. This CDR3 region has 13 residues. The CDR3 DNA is TGCGCCAGCAGCTTTGACACCTACAATGAGCAGTTCTTC. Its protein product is CASSFDTYNEQFF.

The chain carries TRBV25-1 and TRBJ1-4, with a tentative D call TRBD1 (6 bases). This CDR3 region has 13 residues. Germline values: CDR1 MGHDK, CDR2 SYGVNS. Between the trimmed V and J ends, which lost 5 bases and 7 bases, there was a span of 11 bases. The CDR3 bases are TGTGCCAGCAGTACAGGGTCTCGTGAAAAACTGTTTTTT. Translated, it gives CASSTGSREKLFF.

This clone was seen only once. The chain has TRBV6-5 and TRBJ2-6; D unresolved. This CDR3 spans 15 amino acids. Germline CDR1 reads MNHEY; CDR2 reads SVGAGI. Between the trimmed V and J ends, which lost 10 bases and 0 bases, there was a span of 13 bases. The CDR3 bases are TGTGCCATCCGCAGTGGGCCCTCTGGGGCCAACGTCCTGACTTTC. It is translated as CAIRSGPSGANVLTF.

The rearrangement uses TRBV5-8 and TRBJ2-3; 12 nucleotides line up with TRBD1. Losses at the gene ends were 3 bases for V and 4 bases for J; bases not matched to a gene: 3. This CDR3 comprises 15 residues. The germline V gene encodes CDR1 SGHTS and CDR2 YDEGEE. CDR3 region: CASSWDRGRSDTQYF. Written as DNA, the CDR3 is TGTGCCAGCAGCTGGGACAGGGGGCGGTCAGATACGCAGTATTTT.

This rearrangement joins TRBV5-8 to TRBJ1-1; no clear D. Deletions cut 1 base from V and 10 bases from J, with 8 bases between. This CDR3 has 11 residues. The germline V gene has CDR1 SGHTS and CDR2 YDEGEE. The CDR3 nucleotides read TGTGCCAGCAGCTTGCTAGGAGTAGCTTTCTTT. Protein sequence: CASSLLGVAFF.

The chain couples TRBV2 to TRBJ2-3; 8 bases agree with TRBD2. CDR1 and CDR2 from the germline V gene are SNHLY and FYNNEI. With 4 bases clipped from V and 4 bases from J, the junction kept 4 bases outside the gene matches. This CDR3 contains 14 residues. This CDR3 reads CASSGGLVADTQYF. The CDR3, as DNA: TGTGCCAGCAGTGGGGGACTAGTGGCAGATACGCAGTATTTT. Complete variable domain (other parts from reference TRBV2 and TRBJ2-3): EPEVTQTPSHQVTQMGQEVILRCVPISNHLYFYWYRQILGQKVEFLVSFYNNEISEKSEIFDDQFSVERPDGSNFTLKIRSTKLEDSAMYFCASSGGLVADTQYFGPGTRLTVL.

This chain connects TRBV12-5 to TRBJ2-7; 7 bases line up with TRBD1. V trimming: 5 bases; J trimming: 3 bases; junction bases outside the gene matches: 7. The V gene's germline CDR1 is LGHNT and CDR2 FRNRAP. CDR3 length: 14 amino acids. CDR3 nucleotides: TGTGCTAGTGGTCCGAGGACAGGAATCTACGAGCAGTACTTC. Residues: CASGPRTGIYEQYF.

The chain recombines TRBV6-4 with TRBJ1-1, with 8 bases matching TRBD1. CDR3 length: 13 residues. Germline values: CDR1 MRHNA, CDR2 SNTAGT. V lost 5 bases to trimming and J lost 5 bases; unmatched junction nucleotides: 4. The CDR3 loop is CASSRQGSTEAFF. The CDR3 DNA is TGTGCCAGCAGTAGACAGGGGTCGACTGAAGCTTTCTTT.

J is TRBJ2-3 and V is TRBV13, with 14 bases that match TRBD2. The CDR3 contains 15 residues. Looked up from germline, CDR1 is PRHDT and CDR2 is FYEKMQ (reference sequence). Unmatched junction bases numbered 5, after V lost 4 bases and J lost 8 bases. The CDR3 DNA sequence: TGTGCCAGCAGCTCGGGACTAGCGGGAGTCGGTACGCAGTATTTT. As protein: CASSSGLAGVGTQYF.

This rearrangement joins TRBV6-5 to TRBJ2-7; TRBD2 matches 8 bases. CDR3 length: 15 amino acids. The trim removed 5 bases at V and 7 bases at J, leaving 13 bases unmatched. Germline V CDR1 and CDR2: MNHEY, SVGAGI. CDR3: CASSTGSAGGREQYF. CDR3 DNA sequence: TGTGCCAGCAGTACAGGATCGGCGGGGGGCCGGGAGCAGTACTTC.

The CDR3 nucleotides read TGTGCCAGCAGCTACTCTGACACAGGGGTCGGCTACACCTTC. Translated: CASSYSDTGVGYTF. The V gene is TRBV2, the J gene TRBJ1-2, with 7 bases that match TRBD1. Germline CDR1 SNHLY, CDR2 FYNNEI. V gave up 6 bases and J gave up 8 bases; unmatched junction bases: 12. The CDR3 totals 14 residues. Full variable domain (remainder filled in from reference TRBV2 and TRBJ1-2): EPEVTQTPSHQVTQMGQEVILRCVPISNHLYFYWYRQILGQKVEFLVSFYNNEISEKSEIFDDQFSVERPDGSNFTLKIRSTKLEDSAMYFCASSYSDTGVGYTFGSGTRLTVV.

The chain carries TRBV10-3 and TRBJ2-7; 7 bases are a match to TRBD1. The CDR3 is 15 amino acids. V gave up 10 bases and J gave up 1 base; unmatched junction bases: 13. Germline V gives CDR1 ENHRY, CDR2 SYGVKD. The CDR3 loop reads CATDEGAENSYEQYF. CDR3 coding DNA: TGTGCCACAGACGAGGGGGCAGAAAATTCCTACGAGCAGTACTTC.